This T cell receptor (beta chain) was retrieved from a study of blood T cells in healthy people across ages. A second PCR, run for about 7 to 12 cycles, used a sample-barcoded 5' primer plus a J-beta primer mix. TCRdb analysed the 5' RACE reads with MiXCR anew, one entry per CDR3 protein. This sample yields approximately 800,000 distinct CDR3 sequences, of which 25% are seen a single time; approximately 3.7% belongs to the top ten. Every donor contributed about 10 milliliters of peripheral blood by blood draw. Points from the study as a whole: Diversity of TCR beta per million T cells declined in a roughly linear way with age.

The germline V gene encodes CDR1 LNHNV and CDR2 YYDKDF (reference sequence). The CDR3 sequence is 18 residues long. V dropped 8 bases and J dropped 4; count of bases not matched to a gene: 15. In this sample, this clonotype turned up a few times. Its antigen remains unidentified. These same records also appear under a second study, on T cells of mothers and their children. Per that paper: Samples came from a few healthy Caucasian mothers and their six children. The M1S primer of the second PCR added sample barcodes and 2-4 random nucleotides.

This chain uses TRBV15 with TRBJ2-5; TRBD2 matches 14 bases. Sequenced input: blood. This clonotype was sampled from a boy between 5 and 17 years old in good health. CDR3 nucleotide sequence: TGTGCCACCGGCGGACGATTCGAGACTAGCGGGGGGGCAGAGACCCAGTACTTC. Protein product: CATGGRFETSGGAETQYF.